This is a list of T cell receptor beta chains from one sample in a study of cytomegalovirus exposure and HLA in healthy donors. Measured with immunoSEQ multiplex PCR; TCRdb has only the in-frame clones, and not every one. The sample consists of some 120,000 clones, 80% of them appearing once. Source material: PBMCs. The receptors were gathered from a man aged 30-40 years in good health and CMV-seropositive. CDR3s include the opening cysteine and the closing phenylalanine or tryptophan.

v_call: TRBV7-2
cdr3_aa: CASSLVREDQPQHF

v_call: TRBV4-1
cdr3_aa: CASRPGTGIFATNEKLFF

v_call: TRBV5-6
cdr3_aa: CASGPLAGGPTYEQYF

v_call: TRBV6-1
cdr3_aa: CASSAISGGLAKNSQYF

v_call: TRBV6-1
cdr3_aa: CASSEDYGTGNQPQHF

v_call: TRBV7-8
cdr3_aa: CASSLAGTEESPLHF

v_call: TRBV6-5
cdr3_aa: CASSYGNLNTEAFF

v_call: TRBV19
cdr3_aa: CASTIGRSATNEKLFF

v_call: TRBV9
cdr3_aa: CASSVQGYNSPLHF

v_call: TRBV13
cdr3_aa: CASSLGDSQLGYTF

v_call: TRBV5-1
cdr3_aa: CASSLGLGGGSSYEQYF

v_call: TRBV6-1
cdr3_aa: CASSELSAGGVVYEQYF

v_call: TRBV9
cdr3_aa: CASSVDRGTLTRQPQHF

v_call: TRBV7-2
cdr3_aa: CAIAGARDTQYF

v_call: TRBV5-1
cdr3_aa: CASSPREGQSTDTQYF

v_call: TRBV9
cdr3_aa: CASSVGPAGGRSDTQYF

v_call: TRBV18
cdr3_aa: CASSPRGSPLHF

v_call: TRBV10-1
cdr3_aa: CASSGELAGTYNEQFF

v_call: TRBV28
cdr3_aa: CASSRGGIQGTQYF

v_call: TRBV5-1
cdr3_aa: CASSLEGTGLYGYTF

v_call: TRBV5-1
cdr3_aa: CASSKLQDSPLHF

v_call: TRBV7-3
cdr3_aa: CASSLWADRGEQFF

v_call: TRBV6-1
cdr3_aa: CASSEQDTAYEQYF

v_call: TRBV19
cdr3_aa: CASDRGGLRGEQFF

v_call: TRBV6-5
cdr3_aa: CASRKGGPFYGYTF

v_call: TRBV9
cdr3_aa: CASSVGTSNTEAFF

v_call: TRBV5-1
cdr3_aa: CASSLVSGVGSTEAFF

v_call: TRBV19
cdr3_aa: CASSIVAGPYNEQFF

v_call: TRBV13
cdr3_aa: CASSPRAGEQFF

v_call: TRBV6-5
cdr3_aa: CASSSLSAGGTDTQYF

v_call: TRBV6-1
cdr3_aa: CASRASGTGANVLTF

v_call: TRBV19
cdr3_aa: CASRDRGRSGNTIYF

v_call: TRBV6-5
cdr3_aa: CASSRGTAYEQYF

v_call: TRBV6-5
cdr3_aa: CASSYGASATDTQYF

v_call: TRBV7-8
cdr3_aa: CASSSYSGQGQFSGNTIYF

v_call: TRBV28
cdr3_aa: CASSHLTGRGGNTIYF

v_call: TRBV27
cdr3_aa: CASSSVGTMNTEAFF

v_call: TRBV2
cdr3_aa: CAGARTGTGQFF

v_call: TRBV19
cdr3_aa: CAGSMDRGPSPLHF

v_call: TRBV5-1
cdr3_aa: CASSPHGSAGTDTQYF

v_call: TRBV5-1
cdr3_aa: CASSFQGRGSQETQYF

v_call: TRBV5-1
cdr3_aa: CASSLYGGADEQYF

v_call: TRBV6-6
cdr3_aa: CASRSTGDDEAFF

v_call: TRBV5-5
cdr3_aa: CASSLGGGQNVETQYF

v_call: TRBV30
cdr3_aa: CAWSIQGREQYF

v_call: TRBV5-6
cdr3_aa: CASSLSGQETQYF

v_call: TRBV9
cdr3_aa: CASSVAGGHNEQFF

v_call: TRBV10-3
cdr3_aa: CAITRTGGRGTEAFF

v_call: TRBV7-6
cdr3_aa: CASSLAPSGASTDTQYF

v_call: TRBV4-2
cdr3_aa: CASSQTPGLRSFGYEQYF

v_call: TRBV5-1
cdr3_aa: CASRTEQGGYTF

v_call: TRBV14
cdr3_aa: CASSQSQGSRHEQYF

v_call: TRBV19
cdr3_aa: CASSMQGYGYTF

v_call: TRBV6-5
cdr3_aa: CASSFARGNTEAFF

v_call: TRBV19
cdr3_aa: CASSIGTGTYEQYF

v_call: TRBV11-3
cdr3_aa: CASSNHPETEAFF

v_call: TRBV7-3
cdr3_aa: CASSASGTGVNYKQYF

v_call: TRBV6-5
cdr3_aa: CASSSPTGIDTEAFF